Included here is one T cell receptor (beta chain) sequence, with context. Its target is not known. CD4+ or CD8+ T cells were sorted as naive CD45RA+ or memory CD45RO+. Repertoires were generated with immunoSEQ multiplex PCR, while TCRdb's copy carries only in-frame clones and drops some. The sample has 30,000 to 40,000 clones, around nine tenths seen once. This specimen belongs to a study of regulatory dendritic cells for organ transplantation. The study, taken as a whole, reports: Regulatory dendritic cells appeared to expand memory CD8+ clones less than mature ones. Memory CD8+ T cells were the most oligoclonal; naive cells were highly diverse.

The CDR3 extends over 15 amino acids. Germline assignment: CDR1 SGHNT and CDR2 YYREEE (reference sequence). V lost 0 bases to trimming and J lost 5 bases; unmatched junction nucleotides: 0. The origin of this receptor is a human donor in good health. Specimen: naive CD8+ T cells from blood. Subset specified: CD45RA+ naive T cells. This rearrangement joins TRBV5-4 to TRBJ2-5; the match to TRBD2 covers 14 bases. CDR3 sequence: CASSLGLAGGETQYF. The CDR3 bases are TGTGCCAGCAGCTTGGGACTAGCGGGAGGGGAGACCCAGTACTTC.